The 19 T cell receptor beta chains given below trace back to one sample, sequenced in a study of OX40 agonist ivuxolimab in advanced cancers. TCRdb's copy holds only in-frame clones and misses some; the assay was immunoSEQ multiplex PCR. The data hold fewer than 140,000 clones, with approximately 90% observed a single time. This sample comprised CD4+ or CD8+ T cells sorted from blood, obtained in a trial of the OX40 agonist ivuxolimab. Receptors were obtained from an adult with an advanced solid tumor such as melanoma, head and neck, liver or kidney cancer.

This chain's CDR3 is CASRGTGEDEKLFF. The CDR3 DNA reads TGTGCCAGCAGGGGGACAGGGGAAGATGAAAAACTGTTTTTT. V and J are TRBV28 and TRBJ1-4; 10 bases are shared with TRBD1. CDR3 length: 14 amino acids. The V gene's germline CDR1 is MDHEN and CDR2 SYDVKM. Unmatched junction bases numbered 4, after V lost 6 bases and J lost 6 bases.

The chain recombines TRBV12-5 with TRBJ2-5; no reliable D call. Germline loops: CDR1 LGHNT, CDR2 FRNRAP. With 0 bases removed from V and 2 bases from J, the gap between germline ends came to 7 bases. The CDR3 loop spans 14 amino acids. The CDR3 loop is CASGLVRWQETQYF. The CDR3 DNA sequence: TGTGCTAGTGGTTTGGTAAGATGGCAAGAGACCCAGTACTTC.

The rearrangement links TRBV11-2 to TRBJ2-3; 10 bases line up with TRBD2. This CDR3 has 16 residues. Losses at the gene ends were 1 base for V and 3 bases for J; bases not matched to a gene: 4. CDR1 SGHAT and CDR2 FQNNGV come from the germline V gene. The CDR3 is CASSLGSGGLTDTQYF. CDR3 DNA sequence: TGTGCCAGCAGCTTAGGTAGCGGGGGGTTGACAGATACGCAGTATTTT.

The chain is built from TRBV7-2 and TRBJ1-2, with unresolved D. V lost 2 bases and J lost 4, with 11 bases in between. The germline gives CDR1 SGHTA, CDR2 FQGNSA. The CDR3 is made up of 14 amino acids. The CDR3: CASSLFDNSYGYTF. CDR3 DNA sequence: TGTGCCAGCAGCTTATTTGACAACAGCTATGGCTACACCTTC. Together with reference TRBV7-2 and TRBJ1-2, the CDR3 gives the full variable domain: GAGVSQSPSNKVTEKGKDVELRCDPISGHTALYWYRQSLGQGLEFLIYFQGNSAPDKSGLPSDRFSAERTGGSVSTLTIQRTQQEDSAVYLCASSLFDNSYGYTFGSGTRLTVV.

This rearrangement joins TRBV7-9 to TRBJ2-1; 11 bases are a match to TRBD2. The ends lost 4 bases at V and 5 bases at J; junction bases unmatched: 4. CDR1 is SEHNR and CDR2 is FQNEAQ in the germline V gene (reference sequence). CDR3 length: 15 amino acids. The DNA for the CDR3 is TGTGCCAGCAGCTCCGGGACTAGCGGTAACAATGAGCAGTTCTTC. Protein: CASSSGTSGNNEQFF.

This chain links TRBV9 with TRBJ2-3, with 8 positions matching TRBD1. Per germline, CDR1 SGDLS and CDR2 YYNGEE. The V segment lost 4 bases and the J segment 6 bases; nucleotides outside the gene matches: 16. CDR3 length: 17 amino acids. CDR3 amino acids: CASSSPGGQGGSDTQYF. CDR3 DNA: TGTGCCAGCAGCTCACCCGGCGGACAGGGTGGAAGCGATACGCAGTATTTT.

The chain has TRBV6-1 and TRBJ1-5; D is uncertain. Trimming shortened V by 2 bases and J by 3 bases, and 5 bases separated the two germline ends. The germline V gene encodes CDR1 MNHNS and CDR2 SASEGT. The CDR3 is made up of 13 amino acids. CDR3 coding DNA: TGTGCCAGCAGTGAATTTGCCAATCAGCCCCAGCATTTT. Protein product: CASSEFANQPQHF.

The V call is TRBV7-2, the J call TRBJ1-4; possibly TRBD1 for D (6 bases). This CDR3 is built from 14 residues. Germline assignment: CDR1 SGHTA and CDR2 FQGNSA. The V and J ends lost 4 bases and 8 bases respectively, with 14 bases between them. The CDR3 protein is CASSSSGVAEKLFF. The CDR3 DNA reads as TGTGCCAGCAGCTCTTCAGGGGTTGCGGAAAAACTGTTTTTT.

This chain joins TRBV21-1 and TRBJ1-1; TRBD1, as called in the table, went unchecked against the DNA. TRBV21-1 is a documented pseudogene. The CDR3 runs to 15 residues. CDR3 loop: CASSTPGQGGTEAFF. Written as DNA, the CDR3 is TGTGCCAGCAGCACTCCGGGACAGGGGGGCACTGAAGCTTTCTTT.

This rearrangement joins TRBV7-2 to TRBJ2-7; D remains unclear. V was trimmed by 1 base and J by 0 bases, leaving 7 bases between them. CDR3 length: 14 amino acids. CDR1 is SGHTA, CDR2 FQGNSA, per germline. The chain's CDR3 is CASSLDWSSYEQYF. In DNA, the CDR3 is TGTGCCAGCAGCTTAGACTGGAGCTCCTACGAGCAGTACTTC. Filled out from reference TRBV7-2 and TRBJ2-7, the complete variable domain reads GAGVSQSPSNKVTEKGKDVELRCDPISGHTALYWYRQSLGQGLEFLIYFQGNSAPDKSGLPSDRFSAERTGGSVSTLTIQRTQQEDSAVYLCASSLDWSSYEQYFGPGTRLTVT.

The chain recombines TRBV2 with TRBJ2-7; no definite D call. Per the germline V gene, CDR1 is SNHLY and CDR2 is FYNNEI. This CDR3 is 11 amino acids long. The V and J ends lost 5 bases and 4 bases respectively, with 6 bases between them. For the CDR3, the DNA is TGTGCCAGCAGTAAACGGTACGAGCAGTACTTC. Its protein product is CASSKRYEQYF.

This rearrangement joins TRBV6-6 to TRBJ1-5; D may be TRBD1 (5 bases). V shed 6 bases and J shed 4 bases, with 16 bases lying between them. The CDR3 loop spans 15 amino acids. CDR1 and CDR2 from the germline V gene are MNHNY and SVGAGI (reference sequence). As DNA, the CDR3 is TGTGCCAGCAGGGACACGGGGGAGTGGAATCAGCCCCAGCATTTT. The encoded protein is CASRDTGEWNQPQHF.

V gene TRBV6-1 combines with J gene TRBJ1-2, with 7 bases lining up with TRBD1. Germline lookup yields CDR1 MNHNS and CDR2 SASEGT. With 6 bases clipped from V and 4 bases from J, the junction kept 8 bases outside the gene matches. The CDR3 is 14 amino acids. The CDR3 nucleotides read TGTGCCAGCAGGGGGACAGTTGGATTCTATGGCTACACCTTC. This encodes CASRGTVGFYGYTF.

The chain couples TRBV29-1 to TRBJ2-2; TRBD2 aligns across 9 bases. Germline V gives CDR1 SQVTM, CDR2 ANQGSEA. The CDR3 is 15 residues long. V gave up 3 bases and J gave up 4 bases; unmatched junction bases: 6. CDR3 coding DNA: TGCAGCGTTGAGGGGGAGCGGGGGGTCACCGGGGAGCTGTTTTTT. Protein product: CSVEGERGVTGELFF.

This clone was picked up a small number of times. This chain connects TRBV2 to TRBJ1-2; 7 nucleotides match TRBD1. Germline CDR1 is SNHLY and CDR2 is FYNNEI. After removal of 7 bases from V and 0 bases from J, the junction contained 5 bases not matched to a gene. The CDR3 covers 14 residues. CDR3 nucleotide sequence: TGTGCCAGCACAGCAGGGGGTACTAACTATGGCTACACCTTC. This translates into CASTAGGTNYGYTF.

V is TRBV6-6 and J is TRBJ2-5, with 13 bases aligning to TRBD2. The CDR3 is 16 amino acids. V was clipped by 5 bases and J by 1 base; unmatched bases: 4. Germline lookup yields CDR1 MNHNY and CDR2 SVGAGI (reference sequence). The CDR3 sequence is CASSGTSGDSQETQYF. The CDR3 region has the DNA TGTGCCAGCAGTGGGACTAGCGGGGACTCCCAAGAGACCCAGTACTTC.

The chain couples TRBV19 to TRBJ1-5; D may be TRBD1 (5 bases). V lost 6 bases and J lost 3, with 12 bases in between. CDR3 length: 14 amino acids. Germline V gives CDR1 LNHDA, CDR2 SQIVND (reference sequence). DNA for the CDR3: TGTGCCAGTAGGACCGGACACGACAATCAGCCCCAGCATTTT. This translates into CASRTGHDNQPQHF. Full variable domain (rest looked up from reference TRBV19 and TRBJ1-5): DGGITQSPKYLFRKEGQNVTLSCEQNLNHDAMYWYRQDPGQGLRLIYYSQIVNDFQKGDIAEGYSVSREKKESFPLTVTSAQKNPTAFYLCASRTGHDNQPQHFGDGTRLSIL.

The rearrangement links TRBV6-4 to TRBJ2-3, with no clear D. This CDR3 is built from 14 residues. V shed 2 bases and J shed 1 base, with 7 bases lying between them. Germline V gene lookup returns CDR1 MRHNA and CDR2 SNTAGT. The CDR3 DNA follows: TGTGCCAGCAGTGACGGGCACCGCACAGATACGCAGTATTTT. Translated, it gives CASSDGHRTDTQYF.

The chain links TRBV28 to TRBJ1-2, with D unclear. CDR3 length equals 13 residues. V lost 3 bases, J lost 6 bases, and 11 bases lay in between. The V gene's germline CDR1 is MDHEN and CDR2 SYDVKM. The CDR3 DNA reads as TGTGCCAGCAGTTTGATTGGGGTACATGGCTACACCTTC. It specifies CASSLIGVHGYTF.